Following are 10 T cell receptor beta chains from one sample sequenced in a study of cytomegalovirus exposure and HLA in healthy donors. PCR was performed using 60 Vbeta and 13 Jbeta primers. Some clones are missing from TCRdb's copy, which holds only in-frame ones; the method was immunoSEQ multiplex PCR. Of under 200,000 clones listed, approximately 59% are singletons. The sample taken for sequencing was PBMCs. The receptor source for this set is a man aged 35 to 55 in good health and CMV-seronegative.

The chain uses TRBV30 and TRBJ2-2, with D possibly TRBD2 on 5 matching bases. The CDR3 contains 14 residues. With 3 bases removed from V and 6 bases from J, the gap between germline ends came to 14 bases. The germline gives CDR1 GTSNPN, CDR2 SVGIG (reference sequence). Here the CDR3 DNA reads TGTGCCTGGAGCCCGGGGTCAACACCCGGGGAGCTGTTTTTT. Its translation is CAWSPGSTPGELFF.

This chain links TRBV5-4 with TRBJ1-4; D gene ambiguous. Per the germline V gene, CDR1 is SGHNT and CDR2 is YYREEE (reference sequence). This CDR3 is built from 14 residues. The germline V and J ends were trimmed by 1 base and 3 bases, with 7 bases remaining between them. The CDR3 sequence is CASSLHPANEKLFF. In DNA form, the CDR3 reads TGTGCCAGCAGCTTGCACCCGGCTAATGAAAAACTGTTTTTT.

The chain has TRBV27 and TRBJ2-3; the match to TRBD2 covers 7 bases. The CDR3 covers 18 residues. J lost 2 bases, V lost 2 bases, and 13 bases had no gene match. Germline lookup yields CDR1 MNHEY and CDR2 SMNVEV (reference sequence). DNA for the CDR3: TGTGCCAGCAGTTTAAGGTTCCGCGGGAGCGGTTTCACAGATACGCAGTATTTT. Translating gives CASSLRFRGSGFTDTQYF.

The chain couples TRBV18 to TRBJ1-4; D gene uncertain. CDR3 length: 15 amino acids. Trimming pared 3 bases from V and 8 bases from J, leaving 16 bases between. Germline CDR1 reads KGHSH; CDR2 reads LQKENI. CDR3 sequence (DNA): TGTGCCAGCTCACCGGCCCCGGGGTCGCGGGAAAAACTGTTTTTT. It translates to CASSPAPGSREKLFF.

In its sample, this clone was seen once. The chain is built from TRBV6-1 and TRBJ1-4, with a possible D match to TRBD1 (6 bases). Germline V gives CDR1 MNHNS, CDR2 SASEGT. This CDR3 region has 15 residues. V lost 7 bases and J 6 bases, leaving 18 bases between the germline ends. CDR3 sequence reads: CASIQGEGGYEKLFF. CDR3 coding DNA: TGTGCCAGCATCCAAGGGGAGGGGGGTTATGAAAAACTGTTTTTT.

V is TRBV5-1 and J is TRBJ1-6; 7 bases align to TRBD1. The CDR3 runs to 16 residues. The trim removed 3 bases at V and 3 bases at J, leaving 6 bases unmatched. Germline V gene lookup returns CDR1 SGHRS and CDR2 YFSETQ. In DNA form, the CDR3 reads TGCGCCAGCAGCTCTGACAGGGAAAACTATAATTCACCCCTCCACTTT. Translation: CASSSDRENYNSPLHF.

The chain is built from TRBV30 and TRBJ2-7; 10 nucleotides agree with TRBD1. V shed 1 base and J 3 bases; nucleotides not matched to a gene: 6. From germline, CDR1 is GTSNPN and CDR2 SVGIG (reference sequence). The CDR3 runs to 15 residues. CDR3 nucleotide sequence: TGTGCCTGGAGTGCGTGGGACAGGGGTGTCTACGAGCAGTACTTC. Translated, it gives CAWSAWDRGVYEQYF.

This chain joins TRBV4-2 and TRBJ2-3; TRBD2 matches at 9 bases. Germline V lookup: CDR1 LGHNA, CDR2 YNFKEQ. With V trimmed by 4 bases and J by 3 bases, 8 bases remained unmatched. This CDR3 contains 16 residues. The chain's CDR3 is CASSRLPTSGTDTQYF. The CDR3 nucleotides are TGTGCCAGCAGCCGGCTCCCGACTAGCGGAACAGATACGCAGTATTTT.

The rearrangement joins TRBV7-4 to TRBJ1-6, with 12 positions matching TRBD1. This CDR3 comprises 17 residues. In germline, CDR1 is SGHVT, CDR2 SQSDAQ. V was clipped by 2 bases and J by 14 bases; unmatched bases: 13. The CDR3 nucleotides read TGTGCCAGCAGCTTAAGGTGGGCCGGGACAGGGGGCTGGACCCTCCACTTT. Its translation is CASSLRWAGTGGWTLHF.

The genes are TRBV30 and TRBJ1-3; 8 bases align to TRBD1. Germline assignment: CDR1 GTSNPN and CDR2 SVGIG (reference sequence). The ends lost 3 bases at V and 6 bases at J; junction bases unmatched: 7. This CDR3 has 14 residues. CDR3 amino acids: CAWRIAGGKNTIYF. In nucleotides, the CDR3 is TGTGCCTGGAGAATTGCAGGGGGCAAAAACACCATATATTTT.